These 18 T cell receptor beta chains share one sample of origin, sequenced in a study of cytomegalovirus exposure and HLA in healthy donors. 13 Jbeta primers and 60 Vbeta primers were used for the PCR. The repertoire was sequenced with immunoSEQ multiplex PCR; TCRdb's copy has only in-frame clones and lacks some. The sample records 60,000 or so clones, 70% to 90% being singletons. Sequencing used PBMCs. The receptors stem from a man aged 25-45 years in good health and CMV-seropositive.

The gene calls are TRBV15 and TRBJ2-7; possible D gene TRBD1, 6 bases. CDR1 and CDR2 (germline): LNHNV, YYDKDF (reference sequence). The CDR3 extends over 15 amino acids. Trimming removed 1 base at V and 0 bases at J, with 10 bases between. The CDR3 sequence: CATSRVRTDSYEQYF. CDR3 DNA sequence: TGTGCCACCAGCAGAGTGCGGACAGACTCCTACGAGCAGTACTTC.

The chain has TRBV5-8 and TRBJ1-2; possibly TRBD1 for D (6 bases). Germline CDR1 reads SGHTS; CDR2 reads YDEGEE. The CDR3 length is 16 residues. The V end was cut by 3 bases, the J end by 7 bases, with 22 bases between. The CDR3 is CASSSDSRTARGGYTF. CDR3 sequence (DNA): TGTGCCAGCAGCTCCGACTCAAGGACAGCCAGGGGTGGCTACACCTTC.

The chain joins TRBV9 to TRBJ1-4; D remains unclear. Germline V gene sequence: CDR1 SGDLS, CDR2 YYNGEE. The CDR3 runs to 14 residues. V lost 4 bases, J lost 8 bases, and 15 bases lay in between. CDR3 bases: TGTGCCAGCAGCTCCTCGAGGGAGGGCGAAAAACTGTTTTTT. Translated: CASSSSREGEKLFF.

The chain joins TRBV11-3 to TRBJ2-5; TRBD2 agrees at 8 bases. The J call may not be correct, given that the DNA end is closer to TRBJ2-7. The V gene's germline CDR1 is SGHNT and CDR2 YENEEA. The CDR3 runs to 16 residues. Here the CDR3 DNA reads TGTGCCAGCAGCGAAACCGGGACTAGGGAGTACTACGAGCAGTACTTC. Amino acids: CASSETGTREYYEQYF.

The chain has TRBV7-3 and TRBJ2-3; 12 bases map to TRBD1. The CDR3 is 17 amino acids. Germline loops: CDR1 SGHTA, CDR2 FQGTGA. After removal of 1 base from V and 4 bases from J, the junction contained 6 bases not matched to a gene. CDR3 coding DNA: TGTGCCAGCAGCTTAAACGGGGGGACAGGGGGCGCAGATACGCAGTATTTT. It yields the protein CASSLNGGTGGADTQYF.

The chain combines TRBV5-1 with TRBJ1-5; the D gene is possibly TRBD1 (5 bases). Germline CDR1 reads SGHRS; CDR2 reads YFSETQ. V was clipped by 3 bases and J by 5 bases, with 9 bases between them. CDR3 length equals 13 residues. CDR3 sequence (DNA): TGCGCCAGCAGCTGGCAGGGTGATCAGCCCCAGCATTTT. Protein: CASSWQGDQPQHF.

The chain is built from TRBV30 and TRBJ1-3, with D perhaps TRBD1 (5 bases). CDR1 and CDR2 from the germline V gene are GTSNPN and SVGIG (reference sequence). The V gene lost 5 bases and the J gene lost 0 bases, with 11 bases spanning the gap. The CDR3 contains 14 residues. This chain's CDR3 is CAWDLGLSGNTIYF. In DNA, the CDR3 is TGTGCCTGGGATTTGGGGCTCTCTGGAAACACCATATATTTT.

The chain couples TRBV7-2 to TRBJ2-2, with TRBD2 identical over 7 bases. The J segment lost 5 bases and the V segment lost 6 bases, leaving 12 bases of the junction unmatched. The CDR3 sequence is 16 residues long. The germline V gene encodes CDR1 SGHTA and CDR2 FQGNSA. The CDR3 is CASRPSGGVLTGELFF. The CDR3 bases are TGTGCCAGCAGACCTTCGGGGGGAGTCCTGACCGGGGAGCTGTTTTTT.

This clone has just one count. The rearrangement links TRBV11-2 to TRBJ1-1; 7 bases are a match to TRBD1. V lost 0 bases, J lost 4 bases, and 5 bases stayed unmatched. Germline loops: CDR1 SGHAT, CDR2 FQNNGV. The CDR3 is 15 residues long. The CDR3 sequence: CASSLERGRSTEAFF. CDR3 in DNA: TGTGCCAGCAGCTTAGAGAGGGGGCGGAGCACTGAAGCTTTCTTT.

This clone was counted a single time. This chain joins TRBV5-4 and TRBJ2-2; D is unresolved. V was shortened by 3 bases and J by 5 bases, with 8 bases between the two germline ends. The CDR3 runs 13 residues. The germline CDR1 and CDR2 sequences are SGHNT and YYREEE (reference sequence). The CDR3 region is CASSSTHTGELFF. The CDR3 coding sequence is TGTGCCAGCAGCTCGACACATACCGGGGAGCTGTTTTTT.

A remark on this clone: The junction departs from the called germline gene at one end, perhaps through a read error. DNA of the CDR3: TGTGCTAGCAGCTTACGGGACACGGATACGCAGTATTTT. It specifies CASSLRDTDTQYF. The rearrangement uses TRBV7-7 and TRBJ2-3; weak D call: TRBD1 (6 bases). The CDR3 consists of 13 residues. Per the germline V gene, CDR1 is SSHAT and CDR2 is FNYEAQ (reference sequence).

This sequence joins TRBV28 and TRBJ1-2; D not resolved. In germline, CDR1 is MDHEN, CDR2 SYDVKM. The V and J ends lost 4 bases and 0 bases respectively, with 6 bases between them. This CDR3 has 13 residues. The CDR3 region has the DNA TGTGCCAGCAGTTCTGCGGCTAACTATGGCTACACCTTC. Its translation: CASSSAANYGYTF.

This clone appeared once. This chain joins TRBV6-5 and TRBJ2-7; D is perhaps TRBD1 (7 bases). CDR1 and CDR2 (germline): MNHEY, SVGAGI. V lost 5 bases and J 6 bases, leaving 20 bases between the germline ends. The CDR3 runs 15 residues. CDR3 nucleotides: TGTGCCAGCAGTAACCACAGGGGAGGTTACGGCGAGCAGTACTTC. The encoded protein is CASSNHRGGYGEQYF.

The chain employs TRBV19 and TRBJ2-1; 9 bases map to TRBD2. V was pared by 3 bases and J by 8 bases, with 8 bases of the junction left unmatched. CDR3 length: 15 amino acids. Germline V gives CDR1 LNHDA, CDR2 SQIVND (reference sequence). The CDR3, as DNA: TGTGCCAGTAGTATTCAAGCGGGAGGTCGATATGAGCAGTTCTTC. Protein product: CASSIQAGGRYEQFF.

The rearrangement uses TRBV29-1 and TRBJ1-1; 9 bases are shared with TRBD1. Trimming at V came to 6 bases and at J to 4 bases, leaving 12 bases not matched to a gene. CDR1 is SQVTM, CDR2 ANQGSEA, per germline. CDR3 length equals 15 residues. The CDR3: CSVRRDRVRVTEAFF. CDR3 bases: TGCAGCGTCCGCCGGGACAGGGTCCGTGTCACTGAAGCTTTCTTT.

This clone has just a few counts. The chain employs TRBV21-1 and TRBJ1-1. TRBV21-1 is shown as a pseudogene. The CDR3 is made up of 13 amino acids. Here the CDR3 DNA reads TGTGCCAGCAGCATTCCTAGCGTCACTGAAGCTTTCTTT. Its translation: CASSIPSVTEAFF.

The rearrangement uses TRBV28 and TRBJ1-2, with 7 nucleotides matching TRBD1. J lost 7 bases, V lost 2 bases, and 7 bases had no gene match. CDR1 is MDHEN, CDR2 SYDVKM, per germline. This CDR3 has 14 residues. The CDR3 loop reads CASSLVRGKGGYTF. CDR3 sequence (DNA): TGTGCCAGCAGTTTAGTCAGGGGGAAGGGTGGCTACACCTTC.

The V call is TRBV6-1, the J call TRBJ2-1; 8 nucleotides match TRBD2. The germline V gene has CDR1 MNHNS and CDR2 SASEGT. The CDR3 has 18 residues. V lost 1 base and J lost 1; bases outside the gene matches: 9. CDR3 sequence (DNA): TGTGCCAGCAGTGAAGTGGGACTAGGTTCCCTATCCTACAATGAGCAGTTCTTC. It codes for CASSEVGLGSLSYNEQFF.